This T cell receptor beta chain emerged from a study of graft-versus-host responses after intestinal transplantation. Study in general: The transplants performed in recipients were multivisceral, liver-intestinal, or isolated intestinal. Every recipient underwent anti-thymocyte globulin induction, then tacrolimus and steroids for approximately three years. General study results and limits: Recipient marrow harbored GvH clones, some of which surfaced first in ileum or blood.

Trimming stripped 2 bases from V and 10 bases from J, with 15 bases between. This CDR3 has 12 residues. CDR1 is SQVTM, CDR2 ANQGSEA, per germline. Notes on this clone: Its antigen remains unidentified.

Sequencing used immunoSEQ multiplex PCR; TCRdb keeps in-frame clones, though not all of them. The sample lists tens of thousands of clones; 92% were seen once. This chain connects TRBV29-1 to TRBJ2-7; D not certain. The specimen was bone marrow, collected less than 750 days after intestinal transplantation. This receptor was identified in a human patient who received an intestinal transplant, so some T cells may come from the graft donor. CDR3 bases: TGCAGCGTTGAACTAGGACCATCCCGTCAGTACTTC. It translates to CSVELGPSRQYF.